This T cell receptor beta chain was retrieved from a study of CD8 T cells in Susac syndrome. With random hexamers, roughly 0.45 to 1 ug RNA was reverse transcribed. In TCRdb, the immunoSEQ multiplex PCR reads were re-called with MiXCR into one record per CDR3 protein. The sample carries 180,000 or so distinct CDR3 sequences, roughly 94% recorded once. The CDR3 is 13 amino acids. The V and J ends lost 4 bases and 2 bases respectively, with 9 bases between them. CDR1 is ENHRY, CDR2 SYGVKD, per germline. This TCR was recovered from a human donor with Susac syndrome. Input material: CD4+ T cells from PBMCs. The rearrangement links TRBV10-3 to TRBJ2-7, with D possibly called TRBD1 or TRBD2 (5 bases each). The CDR3 region has the DNA TGTGCCATCAGTGGGGACGGGACCTACGAGCAGTACTTC. It specifies CAISGDGTYEQYF.